These T cell receptor beta chains were read from a single sample in a study of control samples from healthy donors and cancer patients. TCRdb's table, derived via immunoSEQ multiplex PCR, lists solely in-frame clones and lacks some. Of over 150,000 clones listed, 94% are singletons. Sequenced: blood. The source is a middle-aged man in good health. CDR3s include the opening cysteine and the closing phenylalanine or tryptophan. The D gene is left open where the match is weak. Part of the rows lack a size; the others show once, few, many or a class for expanded clones.

16,TRBJ1-1,-,-,TRBV7-2,CASSYAGGGRHTEAFF,TGTGCCAGCAGCTACGCGGGGGGTGGGAGACACACTGAAGCTTTCTTT
14,TRBJ1-1,-,-,TRBV4-1,CASTTRTENTEAFF,TGCGCCAGCACCACCCGGACCGAAAACACTGAAGCTTTCTTT
14,TRBJ1-1,-,-,TRBV4-1,CASSQEQGNTEAFF,TGCGCCAGCAGCCAAGAACAGGGGAACACTGAAGCTTTCTTT
15,TRBJ2-2,-,-,TRBV5-1,CASSLQVPNTGELFF,TGCGCCAGCAGCTTACAGGTACCGAACACCGGGGAGCTGTTTTTT
18,TRBJ1-5,-,-,TRBV7-9,CASSLALRGGYENQPQHF,TGTGCCAGCAGCTTAGCTCTCAGAGGGGGGTATGAGAATCAGCCCCAGCATTTT
16,TRBJ2-1,-,TRBD2,TRBV5-5,CASSLGTSGSYNEQFF,TGTGCCAGCAGCTTGGGGACTAGCGGGTCCTACAATGAGCAGTTCTTC
11,TRBJ1-2,once,-,TRBV12-3/TRBV12-4,CASSIGPGYTF,TGTGCCAGCAGTATTGGGCCTGGCTACACCTTC
15,TRBJ1-5,few,-,TRBV12-5,CASGQGLNSNQPQHF,TGTGCTAGTGGTCAGGGACTGAATAGCAATCAGCCCCAGCATTTT
13,TRBJ1-2,-,-,TRBV7-2,CASSLASSAGYTF,TGTGCCAGCAGCTTAGCGAGTTCTGCTGGCTACACCTTC
13,TRBJ2-5,-,-,TRBV24-1,CATSERGPETQYF,TGTGCCACCAGTGAACGGGGGCCCGAGACCCAGTACTTC
15,TRBJ1-2,-,-,TRBV28,CASSFLGVGDYGYTF,TGTGCCAGCAGTTTCCTGGGGGTGGGGGACTATGGCTACACCTTC
15,TRBJ1-1,-,TRBD1,TRBV28,CASSEPGTGGPEAFF,TGTGCCAGCAGTGAGCCCGGGACAGGGGGCCCTGAAGCTTTCTTT
15,TRBJ1-1,-,-,TRBV25-1,CASSSSGRGFTEAFF,TGTGCCAGCAGCTCGTCGGGACGGGGGTTCACTGAAGCTTTCTTT
18,TRBJ2-1,-,TRBD2,TRBV5-1,CASSLAGVAGGPYNEQFF,TGCGCCAGCAGCTTGGCCGGGGTAGCGGGGGGCCCATACAATGAGCAGTTCTTC
14,TRBJ1-5,-,-,TRBV27,CASSLLGGGQPQHF,TGTGCCAGCAGCCTTTTGGGGGGCGGTCAGCCCCAGCATTTT
14,TRBJ1-1,-,TRBD1,TRBV5-1,CASSWQGTGGLAFF,TGCGCCAGCAGCTGGCAGGGGACAGGGGGCTTGGCTTTCTTT
16,TRBJ2-3,-,TRBD2,TRBV5-6,CASSFRLAGTRDTQYF,TGTGCCAGCAGCTTCCGACTAGCGGGGACCCGGGATACGCAGTATTTT
13,TRBJ1-6,-,-,TRBV6-6,CASSWGSNSPLHF,TGTGCCAGCAGTTGGGGCAGCAATTCACCCCTCCACTTT
15,TRBJ1-1,-,-,TRBV7-2,CASSLAGSLNTEAFF,TGTGCCAGCAGCTTAGCGGGCAGTTTGAACACTGAAGCTTTCTTT
15,TRBJ2-1,-,TRBD1,TRBV5-8,CASSLDRGTYNEQFF,TGTGCCAGCAGCCTGGACAGGGGGACCTACAATGAGCAGTTCTTC
15,TRBJ1-6,-,-,TRBV3-1/TRBV3-2,CASSQGQASTLTLHF,TGTGCCAGCAGCCAAGGACAGGCGTCAACGTTGACCCTCCACTTT
19,TRBJ2-2,-,-,TRBV14,CASSQGPGAEITGTGELFF,TGTGCCAGCAGCCAGGGGCCAGGGGCGGAAATAACAGGCACCGGGGAGCTGTTTTTT
14,TRBJ1-6,-,-,TRBV6-5,CASSSLTGNSPLHF,TGTGCCAGCAGTTCCCTGACGGGTAATTCACCCCTCCACTTT
14,TRBJ1-1,-,-,TRBV18,CASSPGAGHTEAFF,TGTGCCAGCTCACCAGGGGCGGGTCACACTGAAGCTTTCTTT
11,TRBJ2-1,-,-,TRBV19,CASSNDNEQFF,TGTGCCAGTAGTAATGACAATGAGCAGTTCTTC
16,TRBJ1-2,-,-,TRBV7-6,CASSLEYGRVNYGYTF,TGTGCCAGCAGCTTAGAGTACGGGCGGGTGAACTATGGCTACACCTTC
13,TRBJ1-1,-,-,TRBV5-1,CASSLGGNTEAFF,TGCGCCAGCAGCTTGGGGGGGAACACTGAAGCTTTCTTT
15,TRBJ1-4,-,-,TRBV19,CASSIGTGLNEKLFF,TGTGCCAGTAGTATTGGAACAGGCCTTAATGAAAAACTGTTTTTT
16,TRBJ1-4,-,-,TRBV28,CASSPKHREGDEKLFF,TGTGCCAGCAGTCCCAAGCACAGGGAGGGTGATGAAAAACTGTTTTTT